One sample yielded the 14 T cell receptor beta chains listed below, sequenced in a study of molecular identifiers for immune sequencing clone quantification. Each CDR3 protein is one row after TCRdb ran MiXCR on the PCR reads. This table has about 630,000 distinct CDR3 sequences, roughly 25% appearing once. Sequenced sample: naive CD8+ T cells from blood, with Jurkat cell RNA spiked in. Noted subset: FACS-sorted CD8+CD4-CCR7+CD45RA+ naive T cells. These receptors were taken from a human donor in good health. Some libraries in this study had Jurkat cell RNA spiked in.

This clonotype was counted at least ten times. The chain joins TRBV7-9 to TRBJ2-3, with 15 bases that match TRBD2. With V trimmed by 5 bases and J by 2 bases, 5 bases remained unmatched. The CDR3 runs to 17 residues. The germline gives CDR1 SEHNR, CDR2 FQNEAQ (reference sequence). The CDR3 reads CASSGGLAGGLTDTQYF. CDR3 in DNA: TGTGCCAGCAGCGGGGGACTAGCGGGGGGCCTCACAGATACGCAGTATTTT.

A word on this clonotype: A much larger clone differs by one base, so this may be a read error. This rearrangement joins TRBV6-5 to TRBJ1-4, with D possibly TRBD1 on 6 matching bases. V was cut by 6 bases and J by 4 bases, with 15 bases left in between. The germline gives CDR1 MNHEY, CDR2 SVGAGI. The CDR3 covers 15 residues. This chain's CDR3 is CASSQHRVGNEKLFF. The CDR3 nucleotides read TGTGCCAGCAGCCAGCACAGGGTCGGTAATGAAAAACTGTTTTTT.

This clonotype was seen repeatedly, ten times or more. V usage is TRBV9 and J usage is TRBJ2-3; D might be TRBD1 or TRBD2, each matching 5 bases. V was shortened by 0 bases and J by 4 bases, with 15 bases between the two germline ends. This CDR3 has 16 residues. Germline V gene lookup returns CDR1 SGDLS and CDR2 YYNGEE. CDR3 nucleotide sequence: TGTGCCAGCAGCGTAGGGGATGGGGGAATCGCAGATACGCAGTATTTT. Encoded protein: CASSVGDGGIADTQYF.

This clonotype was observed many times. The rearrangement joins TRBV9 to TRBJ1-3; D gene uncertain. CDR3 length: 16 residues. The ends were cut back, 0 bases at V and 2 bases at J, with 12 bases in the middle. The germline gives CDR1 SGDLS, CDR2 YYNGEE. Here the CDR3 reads CASSVGSGTTGNTIYF. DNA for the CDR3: TGTGCCAGCAGCGTAGGTTCAGGTACCACTGGAAACACCATATATTTT.

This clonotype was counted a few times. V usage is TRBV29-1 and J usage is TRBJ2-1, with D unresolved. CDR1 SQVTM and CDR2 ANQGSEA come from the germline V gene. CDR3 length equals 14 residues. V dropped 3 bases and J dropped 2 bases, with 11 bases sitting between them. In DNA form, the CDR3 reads TGCAGCGTTGATGACATAGTCACCTACAATGAGCAGTTCTTC. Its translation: CSVDDIVTYNEQFF.

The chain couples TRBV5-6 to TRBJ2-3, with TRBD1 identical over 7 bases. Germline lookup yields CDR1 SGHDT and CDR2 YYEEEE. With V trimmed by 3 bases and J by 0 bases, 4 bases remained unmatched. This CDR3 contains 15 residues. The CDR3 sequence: CASSSDRESTDTQYF. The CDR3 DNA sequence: TGTGCCAGCAGCTCCGACAGGGAGAGCACAGATACGCAGTATTTT.

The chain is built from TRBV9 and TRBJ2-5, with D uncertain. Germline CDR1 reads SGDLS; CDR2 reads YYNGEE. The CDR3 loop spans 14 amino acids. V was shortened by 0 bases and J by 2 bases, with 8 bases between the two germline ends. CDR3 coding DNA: TGTGCCAGCAGCGTAGCTTCTCAGCAAGAGACCCAGTACTTC. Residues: CASSVASQQETQYF.

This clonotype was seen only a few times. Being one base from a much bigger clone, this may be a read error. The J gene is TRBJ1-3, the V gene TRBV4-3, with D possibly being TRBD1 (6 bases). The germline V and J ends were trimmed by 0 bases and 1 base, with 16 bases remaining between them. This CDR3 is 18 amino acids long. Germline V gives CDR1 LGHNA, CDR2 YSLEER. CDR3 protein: CASSQDGKTQGSGNTIYF. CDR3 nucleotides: TGCGCCAGCAGCCAAGATGGGAAGACGCAGGGGTCTGGAAACACCATATATTTT.

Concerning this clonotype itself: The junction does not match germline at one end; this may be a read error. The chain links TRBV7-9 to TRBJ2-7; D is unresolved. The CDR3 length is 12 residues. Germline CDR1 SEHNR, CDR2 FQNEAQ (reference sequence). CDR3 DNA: TGTGCCAGCGGCTTAGTCGTCCACGAGCAGTACTTC. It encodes CASGLVVHEQYF.

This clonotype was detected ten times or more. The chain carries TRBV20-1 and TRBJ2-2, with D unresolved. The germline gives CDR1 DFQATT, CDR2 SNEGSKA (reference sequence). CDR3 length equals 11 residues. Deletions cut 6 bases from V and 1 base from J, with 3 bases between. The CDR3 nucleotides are TGCAGTGCCCGGAACACCGGGGAGCTGTTTTTT. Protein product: CSARNTGELFF.

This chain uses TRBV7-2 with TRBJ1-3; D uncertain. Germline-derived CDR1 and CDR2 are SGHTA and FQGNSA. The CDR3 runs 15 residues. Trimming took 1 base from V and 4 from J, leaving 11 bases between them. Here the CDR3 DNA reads TGTGCCAGCAGCTTAGGGGGTTTGGGGGGAAACACCATATATTTT. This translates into CASSLGGLGGNTIYF.

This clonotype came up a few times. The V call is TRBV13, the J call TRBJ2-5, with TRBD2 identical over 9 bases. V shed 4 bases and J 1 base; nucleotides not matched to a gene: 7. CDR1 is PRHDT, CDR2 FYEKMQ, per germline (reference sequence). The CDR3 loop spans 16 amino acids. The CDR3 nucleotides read TGTGCCAGCAGCTCCGCCGGACTAGCGCGCCAAGAGACCCAGTACTTC. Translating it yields CASSSAGLARQETQYF.

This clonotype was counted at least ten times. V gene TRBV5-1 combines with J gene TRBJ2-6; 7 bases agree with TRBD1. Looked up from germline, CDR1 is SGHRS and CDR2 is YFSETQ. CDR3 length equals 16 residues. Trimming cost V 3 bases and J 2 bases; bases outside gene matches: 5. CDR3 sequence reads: CASSYRGVAGANVLTF. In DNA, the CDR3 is TGCGCCAGCAGCTACAGGGGAGTAGCTGGGGCCAACGTCCTGACTTTC.

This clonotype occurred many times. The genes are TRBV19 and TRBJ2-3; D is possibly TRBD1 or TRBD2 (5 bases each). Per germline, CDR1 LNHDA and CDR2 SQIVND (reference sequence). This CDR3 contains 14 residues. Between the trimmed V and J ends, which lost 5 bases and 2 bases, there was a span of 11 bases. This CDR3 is CASSPGPLTDTQYF. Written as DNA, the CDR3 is TGTGCCAGTAGTCCGGGGCCCCTCACAGATACGCAGTATTTT.